Presented here are 28 T cell receptor beta chains from one specimen sequenced in a study of cytomegalovirus exposure and HLA in healthy donors (dated by TCRdb to between 2016 and 2019). The library was produced with the immunoSEQ multiplex PCR assay. The multiplex PCR relied on a mix of 60 forward primers for TCR Vbeta segments and 13 reverse primers for TCR Jbeta segments. The table comes from immuneACCESS by way of TCRdb, which keeps in-frame sequences with V and J called. Part of the clones is missing from these tables; in studies checked, under half for an unresolved V gene and the rest for unknown reasons. This sample is represented by 85,000 to 110,000 clones; 60% to 80% of them were singletons. Roughly 4% of the sample goes to the ten largest clones. Source material: PBMCs. These receptors originate from a man aged 50 or older in good health and CMV-seropositive.

The chain combines TRBV28 with TRBJ2-3; perhaps TRBD1 as D (5 bases). V dropped 1 base and J dropped 2 bases, with 10 bases sitting between them. Germline values: CDR1 MDHEN, CDR2 SYDVKM. The CDR3 contains 15 residues. CDR3 DNA sequence: TGTGCCAGCAGTTTATCCCAGGGAACCACAGATACGCAGTATTTT. Translating it yields CASSLSQGTTDTQYF.

The J gene is TRBJ2-5, the V gene TRBV5-1, with D uncertain. This CDR3 has 15 amino acids. Trimming shortened V by 6 bases and J by 5 bases, and 20 bases separated the two germline ends. CDR1 SGHRS and CDR2 YFSETQ come from the germline V gene. In nucleotides, the CDR3 is TGCGCCAGCACCCAGGCTTGGGTTGCTGCGGAGACCCAGTACTTC. Residues: CASTQAWVAAETQYF. Full variable domain (remainder filled in from reference TRBV5-1 and TRBJ2-5): KAGVTQTPRYLIKTRGQQVTLSCSPISGHRSVSWYQQTPGQGLQFLFEYFSETQRNKGNFPGRFSGRQFSNSRSEMNVSTLELGDSALYLCASTQAWVAAETQYFGPGTRLLVL.

For the CDR3, the DNA is TGTGCCAGCAGTTTAACGGAGGGTGGCGGGGAGCTGTTTTTT. This sequence encodes CASSLTEGGGELFF. The rearrangement joins TRBV28 to TRBJ2-2; possibly TRBD2 for D (6 bases). This CDR3 has 14 residues. The germline CDR1 and CDR2 sequences are MDHEN and SYDVKM. V was shortened by 2 bases and J by 7 bases, with 11 bases between the two germline ends.

The rearrangement joins TRBV10-3 to TRBJ1-5; D is unclear. Trimming stripped 3 bases from V and 0 bases from J, with 9 bases between. The germline CDR1 and CDR2 sequences are ENHRY and SYGVKD. This CDR3 is built from 15 residues. CDR3 in amino acids: CAISDVRSSNQPQHF. CDR3 nucleotides: TGTGCCATCAGTGATGTCAGGTCTAGCAATCAGCCCCAGCATTTT.

In its sample, this clone was seen a few times. V usage is TRBV7-2 and J usage is TRBJ1-5, with 7 bases fitting TRBD1. Germline V gene lookup returns CDR1 SGHTA and CDR2 FQGNSA. V shed 5 bases and J 4 bases; nucleotides not matched to a gene: 8. The CDR3 totals 15 residues. The CDR3 region has the DNA TGTGCCAGCAGCGTACGGACAGGAGAGAATCAGCCCCAGCATTTT. Its translation is CASSVRTGENQPQHF.

This clone was found a few times. This chain uses TRBV6-1 with TRBJ2-3; D not certain. The CDR3 is made up of 12 amino acids. Germline V CDR1 and CDR2: MNHNS, SASEGT. The V end lost 4 bases, the J end lost 4 bases, and 6 bases lay between the germline ends. As DNA, the CDR3 is TGTGCCAGCAGTGCCCTTTCAGATACGCAGTATTTT. Protein sequence: CASSALSDTQYF.

The rearrangement joins TRBV5-4 to TRBJ2-5, with TRBD2 as a possible D gene (5 bases). The CDR3 totals 13 residues. Germline lookup yields CDR1 SGHNT and CDR2 YYREEE (reference sequence). The V end was cut by 3 bases, the J end by 5 bases, with 11 bases between. Here the CDR3 DNA reads TGTGCCAGCAGCTCTAGGTGGGAGGAGACCCAGTACTTC. Protein sequence: CASSSRWEETQYF.

J is TRBJ1-1 and V is TRBV27, with 7 bases fitting TRBD1. There are 14 residues in the CDR3. Trimming removed 5 bases from V and 4 bases from J; junction bases left unmatched: 7. The germline V gene encodes CDR1 MNHEY and CDR2 SMNVEV (reference sequence). This CDR3 is CASSTQTGTTEAFF. The DNA for the CDR3 is TGTGCCAGCAGTACGCAGACAGGGACCACTGAAGCTTTCTTT.

The chain recombines TRBV28 with TRBJ1-2; D is ambiguous. V was clipped by 5 bases and J by 3 bases, with 7 bases between them. Germline assignment: CDR1 MDHEN and CDR2 SYDVKM. The CDR3 length is 12 residues. The CDR3 protein is CASSPYYYGYTF. Here the CDR3 DNA reads TGTGCCAGCAGTCCCTATTACTATGGCTACACCTTC.

This rearrangement joins TRBV29-1 to TRBJ1-2; 9 bases fit TRBD1. This CDR3 is 13 amino acids long. CDR1 and CDR2 from the germline V gene are SQVTM and ANQGSEA. V trimming: 6 bases; J trimming: 6 bases; junction bases outside the gene matches: 8. CDR3 amino acids: CSVPGQGAHGYTF. The CDR3 DNA is TGCAGCGTGCCGGGACAGGGAGCCCATGGCTACACCTTC.

The chain recombines TRBV11-2 with TRBJ2-7; tentative D call: TRBD2 (5 bases). Germline V lookup: CDR1 SGHAT, CDR2 FQNNGV. The CDR3 runs 17 residues. V was cut by 5 bases and J by 3 bases, with 23 bases left in between. The CDR3 spells CASSAGTGKVIFYEQYF. CDR3 bases: TGTGCCAGCAGCGCGGGTACGGGGAAGGTCATCTTCTACGAGCAGTACTTC. The full variable domain, its missing parts supplied by reference TRBV11-2 and TRBJ2-7, is EAGVAQSPRYKIIEKRQSVAFWCNPISGHATLYWYQQILGQGPKLLIQFQNNGVVDDSQLPKDRFSAERLKGVDSTLKIQPAKLEDSAVYLCASSAGTGKVIFYEQYFGPGTRLTVT.

The rearrangement joins TRBV5-4 to TRBJ2-3; TRBD2 matches at 7 bases. Germline CDR1 is SGHNT and CDR2 is YYREEE (reference sequence). J lost 2 bases, V lost 4 bases, and 4 bases had no gene match. This CDR3 region has 14 residues. The CDR3 loop is CASSPGTNTDTQYF. The CDR3 DNA reads TGTGCCAGCAGCCCAGGGACTAACACAGATACGCAGTATTTT.

V is TRBV7-8 and J is TRBJ2-5; D possibly corresponds to TRBD2 (6 bases). Germline V gene lookup returns CDR1 SGHVS and CDR2 FQNEAQ. The length of the CDR3 is 13 residues. V was pared by 6 bases and J by 2 bases, with 10 bases between. The CDR3 protein is CASSRDLQETQYF. CDR3 nucleotides: TGTGCCAGCAGTCGGGACTTACAAGAGACCCAGTACTTC.

The genes are TRBV5-6 and TRBJ2-1; perhaps TRBD2 as D (5 bases). The V gene lost 3 bases and the J gene lost 0 bases, with 13 bases spanning the gap. The CDR3 has 16 amino acids. Germline lookup yields CDR1 SGHDT and CDR2 YYEEEE. The CDR3 DNA reads TGTGCCAGCAGCTGGAGAGCGGAAAGCTCCTACAATGAGCAGTTCTTC. Protein product: CASSWRAESSYNEQFF.

V is TRBV7-9 and J is TRBJ2-5; D not certain. CDR1 and CDR2 from the germline V gene are SEHNR and FQNEAQ (reference sequence). Trimming removed 2 bases at V and 11 bases at J, with 12 bases between. This CDR3 has 12 residues. DNA of the CDR3: TGTGCCAGCAGCTTACCACTTGTAGAGCAGTACTTC. This gives the protein CASSLPLVEQYF.

This chain uses TRBV30 with TRBJ1-2, with D possibly being TRBD1 (6 bases). V lost 7 bases to trimming and J lost 5 bases, with 14 bases between them. The CDR3 length is 12 residues. Germline values: CDR1 GTSNPN, CDR2 SVGIG (reference sequence). The CDR3 region has the DNA TGTGCCTACCAACAGGGAACGTATGGCTACACCTTC. Its protein is CAYQQGTYGYTF.

CDR3 region: CASSSQTSGIAKNIQYF. CDR3 in DNA: TGTGCCAGCAGCTCTCAGACTAGCGGAATAGCCAAAAACATTCAGTACTTC. The rearrangement joins TRBV7-9 to TRBJ2-4; TRBD2 matches 9 bases. The CDR3 consists of 17 residues. The germline CDR1 and CDR2 sequences are SEHNR and FQNEAQ (reference sequence). V was pared by 4 bases and J by 0 bases, with 7 bases of the junction left unmatched.

This clone was recorded a few times. The chain couples TRBV10-2 to TRBJ2-1; 7 bases fit TRBD2. The CDR3 consists of 15 residues. V shed 3 bases, J shed 5 bases, and the junction held 7 bases outside the gene matches. Germline values: CDR1 WSHSY, CDR2 SAAADI. The CDR3 protein is CASSDFGRKDNEQFF. CDR3 DNA: TGCGCCAGCAGTGATTTCGGGAGGAAGGACAATGAGCAGTTCTTC.

The chain joins TRBV27 to TRBJ2-7, with 9 bases that match TRBD1. Germline loops: CDR1 MNHEY, CDR2 SMNVEV (reference sequence). The CDR3 runs 14 residues. CDR3 nucleotides: TGTGTCCTCACCCAAGGGGGACAGGGCAACGAGCAGTACTTC. Amino acid sequence: CVLTQGGQGNEQYF.

This clone was observed a handful of times. The rearrangement links TRBV19 to TRBJ2-1; 12 bases align to TRBD2. With V trimmed by 4 bases and J by 5 bases, 3 bases remained unmatched. Germline CDR1 is LNHDA and CDR2 is SQIVND (reference sequence). The CDR3 runs 15 residues. The CDR3 DNA reads TGTGCCAGTAGTAAGGGACTAGCGGGCGACAATGAGCAGTTCTTC. Its protein product is CASSKGLAGDNEQFF. Looking up the rest from reference TRBV19 and TRBJ2-1 gives the full variable domain: DGGITQSPKYLFRKEGQNVTLSCEQNLNHDAMYWYRQDPGQGLRLIYYSQIVNDFQKGDIAEGYSVSREKKESFPLTVTSAQKNPTAFYLCASSKGLAGDNEQFFGPGTRLTVL.

The chain combines TRBV29-1 with TRBJ2-1; D remains unclear. Germline assignment: CDR1 SQVTM and CDR2 ANQGSEA. Trimming pared 3 bases from V and 1 base from J, leaving 4 bases between. The CDR3 runs to 12 residues. The CDR3 reads CSVERSYNEQFF. CDR3 nucleotide sequence: TGCAGCGTTGAGCGGTCCTACAATGAGCAGTTCTTC.

The J gene is TRBJ2-1, the V gene TRBV19; 9 nucleotides line up with TRBD2. V trimming: 4 bases; J trimming: 5 bases; junction bases outside the gene matches: 6. The CDR3 runs 15 residues. The germline V gene encodes CDR1 LNHDA and CDR2 SQIVND (reference sequence). CDR3 residues: CASSNETSGDNEQFF. The DNA for the CDR3 is TGTGCCAGTAGTAACGAGACTAGCGGCGACAATGAGCAGTTCTTC.

V and J are TRBV28 and TRBJ1-3, with TRBD1 identical over 12 bases. The CDR3 covers 15 residues. The V segment lost 7 bases and the J segment 6 bases; nucleotides outside the gene matches: 7. Germline CDR1 MDHEN, CDR2 SYDVKM. The CDR3 nucleotides are TGTGCCAGCAAACAAACGGGACAGGGGGCAAACACCATATATTTT. Protein: CASKQTGQGANTIYF.

With regard to this clone: The same CDR3 can be traced to other DNA sequences in this sample. The J gene is TRBJ1-1, the V gene TRBV6-5; perhaps TRBD1 as D (5 bases). The CDR3 runs to 13 residues. Germline CDR1 reads MNHEY; CDR2 reads SVGAGI. V gave up 2 bases and J gave up 6 bases, with 10 bases separating them. The CDR3 DNA is TGTGCCAGCAGTTACGGAACGGGGGCTGAAGCTTTCTTT. As protein: CASSYGTGAEAFF.

This clone was observed a handful of times. The gene calls are TRBV5-6 and TRBJ2-7, with TRBD2 as a possible D gene (5 bases). The CDR3 length is 14 residues. V was cut by 1 base and J by 2 bases, with 10 bases left in between. Per the germline V gene, CDR1 is SGHDT and CDR2 is YYEEEE. The CDR3 DNA is TGTGCCAGCAGCTTGAGAAGCGGCACCTACGAGCAGTACTTC. Translation gives CASSLRSGTYEQYF.

The chain couples TRBV18 to TRBJ2-1; a weak D match, TRBD2 (6 bases). This CDR3 is 15 amino acids long. Germline V gives CDR1 KGHSH, CDR2 LQKENI. Trimming pared 1 base from V and 2 bases from J, leaving 9 bases between. CDR3 DNA: TGTGCCAGCTCACCACTAGCGGAGGCCTACAATGAGCAGTTCTTC. This translates into CASSPLAEAYNEQFF.

V is TRBV11-2 and J is TRBJ2-7; maybe TRBD1 (6 bases). This CDR3 is 16 amino acids long. V gave up 0 bases and J gave up 1 base, with 13 bases separating them. The germline V gene has CDR1 SGHAT and CDR2 FQNNGV. DNA for the CDR3: TGTGCCAGCAGCTTAGATTGGGGGCGTGGATCCTACGAGCAGTACTTC. As protein: CASSLDWGRGSYEQYF. Supplemented by reference TRBV11-2 and TRBJ2-7, the full variable domain reads EAGVAQSPRYKIIEKRQSVAFWCNPISGHATLYWYQQILGQGPKLLIQFQNNGVVDDSQLPKDRFSAERLKGVDSTLKIQPAKLEDSAVYLCASSLDWGRGSYEQYFGPGTRLTVT.

The chain uses TRBV5-5 and TRBJ1-4; no firm D call. Looked up from germline, CDR1 is SGHKS and CDR2 is YYEKEE (reference sequence). This CDR3 region has 15 residues. V gave up 0 bases and J gave up 8 bases, with 14 bases separating them. The CDR3 nucleotides are TGTGCCAGCAGCTTGGGAGACTCCCGGGAGGAAAAACTGTTTTTT. The encoded protein is CASSLGDSREEKLFF.